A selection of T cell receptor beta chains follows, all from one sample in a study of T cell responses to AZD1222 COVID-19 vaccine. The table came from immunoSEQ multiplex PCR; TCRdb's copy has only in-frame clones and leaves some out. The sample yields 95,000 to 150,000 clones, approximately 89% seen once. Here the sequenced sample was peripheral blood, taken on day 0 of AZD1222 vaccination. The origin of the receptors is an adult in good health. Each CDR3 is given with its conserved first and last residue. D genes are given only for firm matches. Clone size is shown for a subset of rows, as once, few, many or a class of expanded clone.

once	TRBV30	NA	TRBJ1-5	CAWSQGMDQPQHF	TGTGCCTGGAGCCAGGGTATGGATCAGCCCCAGCATTTT
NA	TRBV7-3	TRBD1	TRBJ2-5	CASSGGQPGATQYF	TGTGCCAGCAGCGGGGGACAGCCTGGGGCGACCCAGTACTTC
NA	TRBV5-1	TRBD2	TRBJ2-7	CASSLRGDPYEQYF	TGCGCCAGCAGCTTGCGGGGGGACCCCTACGAGCAGTACTTC
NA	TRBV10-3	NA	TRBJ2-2	CAIRERNTGELFF	TGTGCCATCAGGGAAAGAAACACCGGGGAGCTGTTTTTT
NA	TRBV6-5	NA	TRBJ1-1	CASSDSWNTEAFF	TGTGCCAGCAGCGACTCTTGGAACACTGAAGCTTTCTTT
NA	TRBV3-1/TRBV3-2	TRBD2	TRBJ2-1	CASSSSGTINEQFF	TGTGCCAGCAGCTCGTCCGGGACTATCAATGAGCAGTTCTTC
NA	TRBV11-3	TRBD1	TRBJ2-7	CASSQGQGAYEQYF	TGTGCCAGCAGCCAAGGACAGGGGGCCTACGAGCAGTACTTC
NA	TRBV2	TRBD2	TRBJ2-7	CASKKGDYSYEQYF	TGTGCCAGCAAAAAAGGGGACTACTCCTACGAGCAGTACTTC
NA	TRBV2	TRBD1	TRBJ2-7	CASGALGQAAYEQYF	TGTGCCAGCGGCGCGCTGGGACAGGCGGCCTACGAGCAGTACTTC
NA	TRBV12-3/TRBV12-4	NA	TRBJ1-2	CASANRENYGYTF	TGTGCCAGCGCGAACAGGGAGAACTATGGCTACACCTTC
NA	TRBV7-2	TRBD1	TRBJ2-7	CASSTRQGAYEQYF	TGTGCCAGCAGCACCAGACAGGGGGCCTACGAGCAGTACTTC
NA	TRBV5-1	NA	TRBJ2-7	CASSLFASPSGSEQYF	TGCGCCAGCAGCTTGTTCGCCTCCCCCTCGGGGTCCGAGCAGTACTTC
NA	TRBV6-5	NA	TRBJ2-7	CASSYSSGTPYEQYF	TGTGCCAGCAGTTACTCATCGGGGACCCCCTACGAGCAGTACTTC
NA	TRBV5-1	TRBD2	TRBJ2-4	CASSPGTSGPSNIQYF	TGCGCCAGCAGCCCCGGGACTAGCGGCCCTTCAAACATTCAGTACTTC
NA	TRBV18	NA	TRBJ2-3	CASSPRAAGTDTQYF	TGTGCCAGCTCACCACGCGCTGCTGGCACAGATACGCAGTATTTT
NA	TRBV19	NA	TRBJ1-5	CASSILESSNQPQHF	TGTGCCAGTAGTATTCTTGAGAGTAGCAATCAGCCCCAGCATTTT
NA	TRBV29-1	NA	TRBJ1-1	CSCKAGKTEAFF	TGCAGCTGCAAAGCGGGGAAAACTGAAGCTTTCTTT
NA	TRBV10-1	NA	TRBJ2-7	CASSEGGLGRTPYEQYF	TGCGCCAGCAGTGAGGGGGGACTTGGGAGGACGCCCTACGAGCAGTACTTC
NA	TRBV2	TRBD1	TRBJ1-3	CASSESGGFGNTIYF	TGTGCCAGCAGTGAGTCAGGGGGCTTTGGAAACACCATATATTTT
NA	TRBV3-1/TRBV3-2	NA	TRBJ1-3	CASSKSTGSISGNTIYF	TGTGCCAGCAGCAAATCCACAGGGTCGATCTCTGGAAACACCATATATTTT
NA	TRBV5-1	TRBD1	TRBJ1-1	CASDRTGRNTEAFF	TGCGCCAGCGACAGGACAGGGCGGAACACTGAAGCTTTCTTT
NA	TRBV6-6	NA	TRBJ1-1	CASISRAGAEAFF	TGTGCCAGCATCTCGAGGGCGGGTGCTGAAGCTTTCTTT